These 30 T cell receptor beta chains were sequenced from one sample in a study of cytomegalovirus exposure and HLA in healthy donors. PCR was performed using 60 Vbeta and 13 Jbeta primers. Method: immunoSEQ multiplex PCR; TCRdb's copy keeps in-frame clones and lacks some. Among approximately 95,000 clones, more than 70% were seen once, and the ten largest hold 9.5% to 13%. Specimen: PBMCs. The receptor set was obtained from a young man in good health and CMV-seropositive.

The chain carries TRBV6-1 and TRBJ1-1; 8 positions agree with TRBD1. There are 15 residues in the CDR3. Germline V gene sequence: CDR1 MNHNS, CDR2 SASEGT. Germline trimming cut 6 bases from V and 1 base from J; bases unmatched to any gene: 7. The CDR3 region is CASRGQGIGNTEAFF. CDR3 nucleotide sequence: TGTGCCAGCAGAGGACAGGGAATAGGGAACACTGAAGCTTTCTTT.

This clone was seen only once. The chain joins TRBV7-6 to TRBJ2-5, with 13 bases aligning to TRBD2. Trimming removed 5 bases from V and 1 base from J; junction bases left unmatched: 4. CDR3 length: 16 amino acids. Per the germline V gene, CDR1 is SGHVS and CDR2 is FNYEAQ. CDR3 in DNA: TGTGCCAGCAGCCCACTAGCGGGGGGGCCCCAAGAGACCCAGTACTTC. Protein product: CASSPLAGGPQETQYF. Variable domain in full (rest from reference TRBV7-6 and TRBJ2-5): GAGVSQSPRYKVTKRGQDVALRCDPISGHVSLYWYRQALGQGPEFLTYFNYEAQQDKSGLPNDRFSAERPEGSISTLTIQRTEQRDSAMYRCASSPLAGGPQETQYFGPGTRLLVL.

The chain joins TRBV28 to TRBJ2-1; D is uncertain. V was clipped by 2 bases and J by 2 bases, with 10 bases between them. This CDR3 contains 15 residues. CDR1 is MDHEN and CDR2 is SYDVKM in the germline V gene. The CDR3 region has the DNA TGTGCCAGCAGTTTAAGCCCGCCGACCTACAATGAGCAGTTCTTC. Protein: CASSLSPPTYNEQFF.

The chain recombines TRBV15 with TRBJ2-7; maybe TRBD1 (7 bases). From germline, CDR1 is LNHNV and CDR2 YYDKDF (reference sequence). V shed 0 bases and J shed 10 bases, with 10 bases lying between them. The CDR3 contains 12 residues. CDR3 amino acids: CATSRDGGGQYF. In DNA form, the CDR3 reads TGTGCCACCAGCAGAGATGGAGGGGGCCAGTACTTC.

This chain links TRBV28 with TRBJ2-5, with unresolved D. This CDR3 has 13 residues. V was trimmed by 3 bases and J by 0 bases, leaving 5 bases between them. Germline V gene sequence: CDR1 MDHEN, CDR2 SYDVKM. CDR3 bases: TGTGCCAGCAGTTTTGAGGACCAAGAGACCCAGTACTTC. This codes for CASSFEDQETQYF.

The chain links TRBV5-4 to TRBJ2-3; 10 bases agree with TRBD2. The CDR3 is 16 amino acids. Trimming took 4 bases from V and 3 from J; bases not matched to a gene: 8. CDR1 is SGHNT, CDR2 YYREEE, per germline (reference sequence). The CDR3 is CASSPTRAGGTDTQYF. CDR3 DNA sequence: TGTGCCAGCAGCCCGACCCGAGCGGGGGGGACAGATACGCAGTATTTT.

The CDR3 region has the DNA TGTGCCATCAGTGAGTCTTGGGACAGCAGTTCACCCCTCCACTTT. This codes for CAISESWDSSSPLHF. The chain is built from TRBV10-3 and TRBJ1-6; 7 bases map to TRBD1. The trim removed 0 bases at V and 9 bases at J, leaving 5 bases unmatched. The germline V gene has CDR1 ENHRY and CDR2 SYGVKD. CDR3 length equals 15 residues.

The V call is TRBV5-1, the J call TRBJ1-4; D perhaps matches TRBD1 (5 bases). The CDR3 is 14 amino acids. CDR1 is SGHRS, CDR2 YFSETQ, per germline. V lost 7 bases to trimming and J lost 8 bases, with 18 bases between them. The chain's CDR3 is CASSRNGGGEKLFF. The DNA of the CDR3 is TGCGCCAGCTCCCGGAACGGGGGTGGGGAAAAACTGTTTTTT.

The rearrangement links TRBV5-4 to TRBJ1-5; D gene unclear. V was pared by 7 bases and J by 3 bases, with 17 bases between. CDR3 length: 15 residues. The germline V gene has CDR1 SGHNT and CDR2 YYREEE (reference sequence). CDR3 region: CASCDGLSDNQPQHF. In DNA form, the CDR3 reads TGTGCCAGCTGCGATGGACTTTCGGACAATCAGCCCCAGCATTTT.

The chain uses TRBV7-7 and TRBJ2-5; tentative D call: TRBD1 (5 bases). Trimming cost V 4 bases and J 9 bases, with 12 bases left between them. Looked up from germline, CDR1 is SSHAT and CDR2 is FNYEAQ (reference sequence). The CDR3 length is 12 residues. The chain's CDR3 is CASSYQGEAQYF. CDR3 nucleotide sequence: TGTGCCAGCAGCTATCAGGGTGAGGCCCAGTACTTC.

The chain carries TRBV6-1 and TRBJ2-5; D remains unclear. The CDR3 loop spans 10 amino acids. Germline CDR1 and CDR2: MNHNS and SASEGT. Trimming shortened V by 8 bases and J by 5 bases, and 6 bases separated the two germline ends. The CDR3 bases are TGTGCCAGCCTAGATGAGACCCAGTACTTC. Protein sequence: CASLDETQYF.

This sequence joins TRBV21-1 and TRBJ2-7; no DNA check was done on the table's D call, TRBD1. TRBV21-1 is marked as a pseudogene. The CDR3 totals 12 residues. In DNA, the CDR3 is TGTGCCAGCAGCAAACAGGGTGACGAGCAGTACTTC. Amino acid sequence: CASSKQGDEQYF.

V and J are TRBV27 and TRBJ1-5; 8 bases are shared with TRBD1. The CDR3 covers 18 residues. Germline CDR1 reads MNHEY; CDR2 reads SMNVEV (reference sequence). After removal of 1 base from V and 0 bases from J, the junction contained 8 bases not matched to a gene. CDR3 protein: CASSLLGAGGGSNQPQHF. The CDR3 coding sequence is TGTGCCAGCAGTTTATTAGGCGCAGGGGGCGGTAGCAATCAGCCCCAGCATTTT.

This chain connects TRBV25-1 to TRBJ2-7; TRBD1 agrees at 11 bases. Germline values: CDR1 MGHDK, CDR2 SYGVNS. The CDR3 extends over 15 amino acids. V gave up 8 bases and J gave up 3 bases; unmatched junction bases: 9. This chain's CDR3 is CASGHSGQGGYEQYF. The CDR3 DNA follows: TGTGCCAGCGGACACTCGGGACAGGGGGGCTACGAGCAGTACTTC.

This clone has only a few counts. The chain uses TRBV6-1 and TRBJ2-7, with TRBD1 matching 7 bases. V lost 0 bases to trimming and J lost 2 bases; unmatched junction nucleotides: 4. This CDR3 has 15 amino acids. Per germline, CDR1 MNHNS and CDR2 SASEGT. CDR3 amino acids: CASSEASGQAYEQYF. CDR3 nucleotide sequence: TGTGCCAGCAGTGAAGCGTCAGGACAGGCCTACGAGCAGTACTTC.

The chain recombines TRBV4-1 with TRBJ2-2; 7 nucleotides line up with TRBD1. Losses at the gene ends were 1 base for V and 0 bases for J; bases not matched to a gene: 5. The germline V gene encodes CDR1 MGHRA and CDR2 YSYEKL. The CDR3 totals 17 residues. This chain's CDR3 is CASSQAEGAPNTGELFF. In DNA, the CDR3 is TGCGCCAGCAGCCAAGCCGAGGGGGCTCCGAACACCGGGGAGCTGTTTTTT.

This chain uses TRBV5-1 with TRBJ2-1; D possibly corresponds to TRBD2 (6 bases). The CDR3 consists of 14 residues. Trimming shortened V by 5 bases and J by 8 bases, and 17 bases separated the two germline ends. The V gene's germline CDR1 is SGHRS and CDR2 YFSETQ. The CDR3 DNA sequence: TGCGCCAGCAGGGAACCCGGGGGTGGAGATGAGCAGTTCTTC. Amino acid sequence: CASREPGGGDEQFF.

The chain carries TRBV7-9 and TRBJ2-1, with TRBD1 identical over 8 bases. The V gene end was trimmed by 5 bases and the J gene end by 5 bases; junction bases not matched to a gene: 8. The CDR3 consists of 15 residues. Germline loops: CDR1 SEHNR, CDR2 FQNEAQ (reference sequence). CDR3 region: CASSPTTGVNNEQFF. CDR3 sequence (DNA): TGTGCCAGCAGCCCGACGACAGGGGTCAACAATGAGCAGTTCTTC. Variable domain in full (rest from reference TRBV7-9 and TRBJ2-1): DTGVSQNPRHKITKRGQNVTFRCDPISEHNRLYWYRQTLGQGPEFLTYFQNEAQLEKSRLLSDRFSAERPKGSFSTLEIQRTEQGDSAMYLCASSPTTGVNNEQFFGPGTRLTVL.

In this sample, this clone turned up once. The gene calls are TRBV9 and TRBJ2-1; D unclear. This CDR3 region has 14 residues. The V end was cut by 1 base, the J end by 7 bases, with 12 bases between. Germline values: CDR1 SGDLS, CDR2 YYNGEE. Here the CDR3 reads CASSVSTFRNEQFF. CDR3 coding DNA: TGTGCCAGCAGCGTAAGTACCTTCCGGAATGAGCAGTTCTTC.

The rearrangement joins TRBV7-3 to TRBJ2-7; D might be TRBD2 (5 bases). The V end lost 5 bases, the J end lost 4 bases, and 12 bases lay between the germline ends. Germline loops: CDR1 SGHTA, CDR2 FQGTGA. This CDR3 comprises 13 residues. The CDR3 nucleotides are TGTGCCAGCAGCCGCGCGGGTGAATACGAGCAGTACTTC. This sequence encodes CASSRAGEYEQYF.

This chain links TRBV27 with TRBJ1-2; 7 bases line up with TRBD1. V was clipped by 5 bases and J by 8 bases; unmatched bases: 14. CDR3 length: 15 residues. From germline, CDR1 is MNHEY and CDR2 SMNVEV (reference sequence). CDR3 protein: CASSPRQGLIEGYTF. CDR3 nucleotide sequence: TGTGCCAGCAGTCCCCGACAGGGTCTTATAGAGGGCTACACCTTC.

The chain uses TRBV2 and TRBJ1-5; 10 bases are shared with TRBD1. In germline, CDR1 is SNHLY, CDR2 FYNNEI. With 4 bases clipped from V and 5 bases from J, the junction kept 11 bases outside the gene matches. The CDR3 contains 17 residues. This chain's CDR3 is CASSVGQGRPKDQPQHF. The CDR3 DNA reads TGTGCCAGCAGTGTGGGACAGGGGCGGCCTAAGGATCAGCCCCAGCATTTT.

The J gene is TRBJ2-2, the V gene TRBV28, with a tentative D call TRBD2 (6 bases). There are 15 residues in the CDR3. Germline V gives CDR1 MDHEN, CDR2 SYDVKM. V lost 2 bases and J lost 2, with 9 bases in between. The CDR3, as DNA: TGTGCCAGCAGTTTAGCGGGGTCTAACACCGGGGAGCTGTTTTTT. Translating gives CASSLAGSNTGELFF.

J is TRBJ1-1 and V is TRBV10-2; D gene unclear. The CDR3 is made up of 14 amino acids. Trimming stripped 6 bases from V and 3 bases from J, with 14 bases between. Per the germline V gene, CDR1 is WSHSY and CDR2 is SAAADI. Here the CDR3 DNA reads TGCGCCAGCAGGGGAGGGATGTGGGACACTGAAGCTTTCTTT. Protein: CASRGGMWDTEAFF.

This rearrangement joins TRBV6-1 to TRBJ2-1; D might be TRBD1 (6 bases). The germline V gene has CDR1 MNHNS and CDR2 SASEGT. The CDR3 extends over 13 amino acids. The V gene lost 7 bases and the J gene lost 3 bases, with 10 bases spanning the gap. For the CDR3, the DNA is TGTGCCAGCACACAGGGAATCTACAATGAGCAGTTCTTC. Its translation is CASTQGIYNEQFF.

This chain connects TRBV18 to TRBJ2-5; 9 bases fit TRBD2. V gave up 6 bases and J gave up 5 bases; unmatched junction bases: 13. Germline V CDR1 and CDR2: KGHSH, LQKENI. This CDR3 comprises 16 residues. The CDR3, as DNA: TGTGCCAGCTCCCGCGGCTCTAGCGGGGCTTGGGAGACCCAGTACTTC. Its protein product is CASSRGSSGAWETQYF.

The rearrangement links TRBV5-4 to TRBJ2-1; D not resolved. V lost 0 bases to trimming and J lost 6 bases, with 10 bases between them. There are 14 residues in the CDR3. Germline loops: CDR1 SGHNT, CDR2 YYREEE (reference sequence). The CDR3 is CASSLGLQSNEQFF. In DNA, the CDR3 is TGTGCCAGCAGCTTGGGGCTGCAATCCAATGAGCAGTTCTTC.

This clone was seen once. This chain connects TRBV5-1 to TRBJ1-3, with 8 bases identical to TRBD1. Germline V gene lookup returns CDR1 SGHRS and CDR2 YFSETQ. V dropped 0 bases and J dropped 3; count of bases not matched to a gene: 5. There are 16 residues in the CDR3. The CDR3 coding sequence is TGCGCCAGCAGCTTGGACCAGGGGGCGCTTGGAAACACCATATATTTT. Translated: CASSLDQGALGNTIYF.

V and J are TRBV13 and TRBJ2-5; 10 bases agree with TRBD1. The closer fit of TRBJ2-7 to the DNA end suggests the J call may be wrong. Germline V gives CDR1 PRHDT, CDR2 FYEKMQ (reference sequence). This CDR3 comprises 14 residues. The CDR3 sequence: CASSSGTGDYEQYF. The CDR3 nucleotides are TGTGCCAGCAGCTCCGGGACAGGGGACTACGAGCAGTACTTC.

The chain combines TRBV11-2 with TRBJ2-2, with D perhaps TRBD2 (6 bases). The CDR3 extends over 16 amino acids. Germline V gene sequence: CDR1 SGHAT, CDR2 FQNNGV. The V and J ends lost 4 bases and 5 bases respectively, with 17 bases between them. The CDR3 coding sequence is TGTGCCAGCAGCTGGACCGGGAGCAAAAGAACCGGGGAGCTGTTTTTT. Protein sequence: CASSWTGSKRTGELFF.